The 8 T cell receptor beta chains in this list originate from one sample, sequenced in a study of cytomegalovirus exposure and HLA in healthy donors (dated by TCRdb to about 2017). Preparation of the library involved the immunoSEQ multiplex PCR assay. For the multiplex PCR, a mixture combining 60 forward primers for TCR Vbeta segments and 13 reverse primers for TCR Jbeta segments was used. TCRdb re-hosts the immuneACCESS table, in-frame sequences only. Its copies lack some clones; in the studies checked, an unresolved V gene accounts for under half of them, and the cause for the rest is not known. This sample has under 250,000 clones in its table, and approximately 80% of those were observed once. Approximately 1.5% of the sample is held by the ten biggest clonotypes. Sequenced: PBMCs. The source of these receptors is a man aged 45-60 years in good health and CMV-seronegative.

The V gene is TRBV28, the J gene TRBJ1-2; no clear D gene. Trimming took off 4 bases at V and 4 bases at J, with 7 bases between the two ends. CDR1 and CDR2 (germline): MDHEN, SYDVKM. The CDR3 length is 12 residues. CDR3 in DNA: TGTGCCAGCAGTTCCCGGGTCTATGGCTACACCTTC. Translating gives CASSSRVYGYTF.

The chain links TRBV2 to TRBJ2-2, with TRBD2 matching over 10 bases. The germline gives CDR1 SNHLY, CDR2 FYNNEI. The length of the CDR3 is 17 residues. With 8 bases clipped from V and 5 bases from J, the junction kept 14 bases outside the gene matches. CDR3 sequence reads: CASRRASGRGKTGELFF. The DNA for the CDR3 is TGTGCCAGCCGGAGAGCTAGCGGGAGAGGTAAAACCGGGGAGCTGTTTTTT.

The rearrangement links TRBV9 to TRBJ2-2, with a possible D match to TRBD2 (6 bases). This CDR3 has 16 amino acids. Trimming shortened V by 3 bases and J by 5 bases, and 17 bases separated the two germline ends. Germline V gene data show CDR1 as SGDLS and CDR2 as YYNGEE. The CDR3 coding sequence is TGTGCCAGCAGCGAGGAGGGTACCCTTCAGACCGGGGAGCTGTTTTTT. It specifies CASSEEGTLQTGELFF.

The J gene is TRBJ2-7, the V gene TRBV5-8; D might be TRBD2 (6 bases). Between the trimmed V and J ends, which lost 2 bases and 7 bases, there was a span of 19 bases. The germline V gene has CDR1 SGHTS and CDR2 YDEGEE. CDR3 size: 15 residues. The CDR3 spells CASSLVIPGRGEQYF. In nucleotides, the CDR3 is TGTGCCAGCAGCTTAGTCATCCCCGGGAGAGGTGAGCAGTACTTC.

The CDR3 spells CAWSVGQGHDTQYF. CDR3 sequence (DNA): TGTGCCTGGAGTGTAGGACAGGGGCACGATACGCAGTATTTT. The genes are TRBV30 and TRBJ2-3; 9 bases agree with TRBD1. The CDR3 runs to 14 residues. From germline, CDR1 is GTSNPN and CDR2 SVGIG (reference sequence). With 0 bases clipped from V and 6 bases from J, the junction kept 4 bases outside the gene matches.

The gene calls are TRBV14 and TRBJ2-1; D is unresolved. Trimming removed 2 bases from V and 4 bases from J, with 6 bases in between. The germline gives CDR1 SGHDN, CDR2 FVKESK. The CDR3 is 13 amino acids. The CDR3 loop is CASSQNLYNEQFF. In DNA, the CDR3 is TGTGCCAGCAGCCAAAATCTTTACAATGAGCAGTTCTTC.

The chain is built from TRBV10-3 and TRBJ1-3; tentatively, D is TRBD1 (6 bases). The CDR3 has 16 residues. The germline CDR1 and CDR2 sequences are ENHRY and SYGVKD. V lost 3 bases and J lost 4, with 16 bases in between. The CDR3 protein is CAISESGRGSGNTIYF. CDR3 nucleotides: TGTGCCATCAGTGAATCGGGCAGGGGATCCGGAAACACCATATATTTT.

For the CDR3, the DNA is TGTGCCAGCCAGGGGGGAGAGCAGTACTTC. This codes for CASQGGEQYF. The chain uses TRBV2 and TRBJ2-7, with D tentatively TRBD1 (7 bases). Germline lookup yields CDR1 SNHLY and CDR2 FYNNEI. Trimming took off 8 bases at V and 7 bases at J, with 9 bases between the two ends. CDR3 length: 10 amino acids. The full variable domain, in which reference TRBV2 and TRBJ2-7 provide the parts outside the CDR3, is EPEVTQTPSHQVTQMGQEVILRCVPISNHLYFYWYRQILGQKVEFLVSFYNNEISEKSEIFDDQFSVERPDGSNFTLKIRSTKLEDSAMYFCASQGGEQYFGPGTRLTVT.